This T cell receptor beta chain stems from a study of shared clonotypes between healthy human individuals. Notes on the study in general: Four donors shared approximately 5% of their naive CD4 clonotypes.

Into CD45RA+ naive and CD45RA-negative memory subsets, the CD4+ cells were split. The sample holds one count of this clone. As yet, its antigen is unknown. Assay used: immunoSEQ multiplex PCR; TCRdb lists only in-frame clones, some missing. The sample contains over 1.4 million clones, roughly 96% of which appear only once. CDR3 length: 11 amino acids. The germline gives CDR1 SGDLS, CDR2 YYNGEE. V lost 0 bases to trimming and J lost 10 bases, with 5 bases between them. The sequencing sample was made of naive CD4+ T cells sorted from blood. Described subset: CD45RA+ positively selected. The chain carries TRBV9 and TRBJ2-1; no reliable D call. This TCR came from a man aged 30 to 39 in good health. This chain's CDR3 is CASSVGVEQFF. CDR3 sequence (DNA): TGTGCCAGCAGCGTAGGGGTGGAGCAGTTCTTC.